This TCR beta chain emerged from a study of CD8+CD57+ T cells in acquired aplastic anemia. This CDR3 contains 13 residues. Germline loops: CDR1 DFQATT, CDR2 SNEGSKA (reference sequence). V lost 6 bases to trimming and J lost 1 base; unmatched junction nucleotides: 3. For CDR3 and TCR beta VDJ profiling, genomic DNA was the template used. TCRdb analysed the reads with MiXCR anew, one entry per CDR3 protein. The sample holds more than 200,000 distinct CDR3 sequences; roughly 50% are singletons and the top ten take about 20%. Sequenced patients had shown CD8+CD57+ cell expansion by flow cytometry. Turning to this clonotype: A read error may explain this, as a much larger clone is one base away.

This rearrangement joins TRBV20-1 to TRBJ2-3; 8 bases match TRBD2. The specimen sequenced was sorted CD4+, CD8+, or CD8+CD57+ T cells (not recorded which) from PBMCs. The clonotype comes from a human donor with aplastic anemia. This CDR3 reads CSAGGGGTDTQYF. The CDR3 DNA follows: TGCAGTGCCGGGGGGGGGGGCACAGATACGCAGTATTTT.